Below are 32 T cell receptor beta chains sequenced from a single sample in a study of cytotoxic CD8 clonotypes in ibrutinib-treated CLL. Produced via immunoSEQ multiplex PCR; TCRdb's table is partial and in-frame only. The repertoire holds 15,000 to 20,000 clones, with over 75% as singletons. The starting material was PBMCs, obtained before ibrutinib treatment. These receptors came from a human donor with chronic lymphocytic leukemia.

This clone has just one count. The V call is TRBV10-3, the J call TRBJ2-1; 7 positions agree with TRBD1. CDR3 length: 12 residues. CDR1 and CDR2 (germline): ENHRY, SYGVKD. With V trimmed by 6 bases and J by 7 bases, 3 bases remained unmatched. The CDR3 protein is CAIRGTANEQFF. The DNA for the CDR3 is TGTGCCATCAGGGGGACAGCGAATGAGCAGTTCTTC.

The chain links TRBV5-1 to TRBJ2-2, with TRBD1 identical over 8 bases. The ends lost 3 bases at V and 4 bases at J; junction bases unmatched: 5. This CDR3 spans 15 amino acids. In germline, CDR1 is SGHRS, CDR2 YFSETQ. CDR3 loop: CASSSTGTGTGELFF. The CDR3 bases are TGCGCCAGCAGCTCGACCGGGACAGGCACCGGGGAGCTGTTTTTT.

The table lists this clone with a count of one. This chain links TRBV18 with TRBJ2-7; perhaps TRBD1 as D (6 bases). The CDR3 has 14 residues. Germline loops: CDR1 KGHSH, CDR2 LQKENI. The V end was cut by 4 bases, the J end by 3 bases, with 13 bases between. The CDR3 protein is CASSRTPGDYEQYF. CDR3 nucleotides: TGTGCCAGCTCACGCACGCCAGGGGACTACGAGCAGTACTTC.

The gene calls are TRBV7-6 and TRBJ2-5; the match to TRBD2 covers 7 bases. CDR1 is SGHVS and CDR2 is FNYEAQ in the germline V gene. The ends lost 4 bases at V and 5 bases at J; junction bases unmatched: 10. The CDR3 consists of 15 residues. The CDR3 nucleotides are TGTGCCAGCAGCTCGGGACTACCAAAGTCGGAGACCCAGTACTTC. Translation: CASSSGLPKSETQYF.

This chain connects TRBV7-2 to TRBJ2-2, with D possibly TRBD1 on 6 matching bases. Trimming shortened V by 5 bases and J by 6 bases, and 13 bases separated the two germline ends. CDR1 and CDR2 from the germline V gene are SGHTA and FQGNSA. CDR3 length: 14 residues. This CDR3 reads CASSPNRVAGELFF. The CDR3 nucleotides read TGTGCCAGCAGCCCCAACAGGGTCGCCGGGGAGCTGTTTTTT.

CDR3 region: CASSPRDRDGSEAFF. The CDR3 DNA is TGTGCCAGCAGCCCCAGAGACAGGGACGGATCCGAAGCTTTCTTT. The J gene is TRBJ1-1, the V gene TRBV4-2, with TRBD1 matching 7 bases. The length of the CDR3 is 15 residues. With 4 bases clipped from V and 8 bases from J, the junction kept 13 bases outside the gene matches. Germline-derived CDR1 and CDR2 are LGHNA and YNFKEQ.

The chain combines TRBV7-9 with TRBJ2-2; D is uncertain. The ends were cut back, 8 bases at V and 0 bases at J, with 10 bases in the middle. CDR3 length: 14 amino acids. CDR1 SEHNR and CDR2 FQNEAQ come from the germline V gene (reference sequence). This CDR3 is CASVQEANTGELFF. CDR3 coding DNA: TGTGCCAGCGTACAAGAAGCGAACACCGGGGAGCTGTTTTTT.

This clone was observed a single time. The CDR3 here is CASNHNRQGHTQYF. Written as DNA, the CDR3 is TGTGCCAGCAACCACAATAGACAGGGTCACACGCAGTATTTT. The V and J genes are TRBV6-5 and TRBJ2-3; TRBD1 agrees at 7 bases. The germline gives CDR1 MNHEY, CDR2 SVGAGI. The CDR3 runs 14 residues. With 7 bases clipped from V and 9 bases from J, the junction kept 13 bases outside the gene matches.

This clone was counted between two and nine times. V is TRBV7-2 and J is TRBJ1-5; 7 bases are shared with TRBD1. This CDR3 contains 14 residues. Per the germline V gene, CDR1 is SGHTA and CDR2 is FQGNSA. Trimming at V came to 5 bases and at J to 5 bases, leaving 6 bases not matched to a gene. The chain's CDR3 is CASSETTGYQPQHF. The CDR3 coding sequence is TGTGCCAGCAGCGAGACGACAGGGTATCAGCCCCAGCATTTT.

The CDR3: CASSSGQGAGGYTF. The CDR3, as DNA: TGCGCCAGCAGCTCCGGACAGGGGGCTGGGGGCTACACCTTC. This chain connects TRBV5-1 to TRBJ1-2, with 11 bases fitting TRBD1. The CDR3 length is 14 residues. After removal of 3 bases from V and 8 bases from J, the junction contained 6 bases not matched to a gene. Germline lookup yields CDR1 SGHRS and CDR2 YFSETQ.

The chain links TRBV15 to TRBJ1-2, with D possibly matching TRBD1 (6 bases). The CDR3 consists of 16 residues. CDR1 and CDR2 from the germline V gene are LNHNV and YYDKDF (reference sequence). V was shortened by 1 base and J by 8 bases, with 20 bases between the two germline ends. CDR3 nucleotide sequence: TGTGCCACCAGCAGAGCTCACACCGGGACACCGGGAGGCTACACCTTC. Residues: CATSRAHTGTPGGYTF.

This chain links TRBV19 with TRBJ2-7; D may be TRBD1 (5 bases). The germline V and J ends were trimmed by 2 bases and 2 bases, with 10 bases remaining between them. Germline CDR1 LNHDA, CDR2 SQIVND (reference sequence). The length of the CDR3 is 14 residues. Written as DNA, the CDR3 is TGTGCCAGTAGTATATCCTGGGGCGCCTACGAGCAGTACTTC. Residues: CASSISWGAYEQYF.

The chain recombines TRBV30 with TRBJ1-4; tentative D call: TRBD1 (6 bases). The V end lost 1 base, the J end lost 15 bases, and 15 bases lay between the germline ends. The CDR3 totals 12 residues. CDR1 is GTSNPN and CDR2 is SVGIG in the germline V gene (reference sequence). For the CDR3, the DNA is TGTGCCTGGAGTGGAGGGGACACCGTCTTGTTTTTT. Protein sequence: CAWSGGDTVLFF.

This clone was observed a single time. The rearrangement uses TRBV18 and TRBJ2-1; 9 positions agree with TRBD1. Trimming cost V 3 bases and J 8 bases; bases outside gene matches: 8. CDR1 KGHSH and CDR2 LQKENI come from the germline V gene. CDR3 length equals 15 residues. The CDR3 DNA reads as TGTGCCAGCTCACCTCTCGGACAGGGGTGGGATGAGCAGTTCTTC. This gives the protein CASSPLGQGWDEQFF.

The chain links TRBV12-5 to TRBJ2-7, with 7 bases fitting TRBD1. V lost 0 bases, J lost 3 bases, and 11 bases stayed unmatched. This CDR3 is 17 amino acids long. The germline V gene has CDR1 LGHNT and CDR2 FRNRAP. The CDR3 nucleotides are TGTGCTAGTGGTTTGGTACCGGATTCGGGACAGTTCTACGAGCAGTACTTC. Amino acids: CASGLVPDSGQFYEQYF.

CDR3 protein: CASSVAGGGWGGYEQYF. The CDR3 DNA follows: TGTGCCAGCAGCGTAGCTGGTGGTGGGTGGGGGGGCTACGAGCAGTACTTC. J is TRBJ2-7 and V is TRBV9; 7 nucleotides line up with TRBD2. Germline-derived CDR1 and CDR2 are SGDLS and YYNGEE. V lost 0 bases, J lost 3 bases, and 12 bases stayed unmatched. The CDR3 is 17 residues long.

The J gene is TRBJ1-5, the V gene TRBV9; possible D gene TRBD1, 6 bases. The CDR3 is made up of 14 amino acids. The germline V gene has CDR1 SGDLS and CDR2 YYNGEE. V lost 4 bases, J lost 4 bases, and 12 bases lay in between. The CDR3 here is CASSTTGTNQPQHF. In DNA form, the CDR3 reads TGTGCCAGCAGCACGACAGGCACAAATCAGCCCCAGCATTTT.

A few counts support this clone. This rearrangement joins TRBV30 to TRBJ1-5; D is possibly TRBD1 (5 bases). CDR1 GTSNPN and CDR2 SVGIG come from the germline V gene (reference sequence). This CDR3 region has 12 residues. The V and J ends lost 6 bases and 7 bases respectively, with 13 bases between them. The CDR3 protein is CACSGFNQPQHF. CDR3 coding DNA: TGTGCCTGCTCAGGGTTCAACCAGCCCCAGCATTTT.

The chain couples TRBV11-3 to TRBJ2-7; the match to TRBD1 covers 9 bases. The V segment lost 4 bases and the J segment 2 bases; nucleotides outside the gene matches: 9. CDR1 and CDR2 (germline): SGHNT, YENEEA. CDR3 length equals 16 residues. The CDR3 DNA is TGTGCCAGCAGCTCCGGCCCGGGACAGGGTGCCTACGAGCAGTACTTC. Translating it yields CASSSGPGQGAYEQYF.

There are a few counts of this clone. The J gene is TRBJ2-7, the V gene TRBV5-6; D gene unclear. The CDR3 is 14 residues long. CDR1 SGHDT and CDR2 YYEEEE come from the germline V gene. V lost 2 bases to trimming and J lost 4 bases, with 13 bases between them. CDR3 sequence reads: CASSLGSVLYEQYF. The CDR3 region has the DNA TGTGCCAGCAGCTTAGGCAGTGTGTTATACGAGCAGTACTTC.

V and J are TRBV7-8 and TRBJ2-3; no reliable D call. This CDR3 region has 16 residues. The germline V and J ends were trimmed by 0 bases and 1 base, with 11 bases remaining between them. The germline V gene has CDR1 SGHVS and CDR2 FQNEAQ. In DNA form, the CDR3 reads TGTGCCAGCAGCTTAGCGACTGCCATGGGCACAGATACGCAGTATTTT. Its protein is CASSLATAMGTDTQYF.

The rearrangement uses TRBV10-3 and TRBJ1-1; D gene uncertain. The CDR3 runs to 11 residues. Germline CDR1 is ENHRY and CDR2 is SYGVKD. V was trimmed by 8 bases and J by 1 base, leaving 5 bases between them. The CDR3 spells CAIGSNTEAFF. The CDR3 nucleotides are TGTGCCATCGGGTCGAACACTGAAGCTTTCTTT.

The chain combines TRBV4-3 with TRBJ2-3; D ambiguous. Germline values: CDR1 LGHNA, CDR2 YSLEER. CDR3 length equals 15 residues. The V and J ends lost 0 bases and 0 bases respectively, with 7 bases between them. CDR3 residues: CASSQDHVSTDTQYF. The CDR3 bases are TGCGCCAGCAGCCAAGATCATGTCAGCACAGATACGCAGTATTTT.

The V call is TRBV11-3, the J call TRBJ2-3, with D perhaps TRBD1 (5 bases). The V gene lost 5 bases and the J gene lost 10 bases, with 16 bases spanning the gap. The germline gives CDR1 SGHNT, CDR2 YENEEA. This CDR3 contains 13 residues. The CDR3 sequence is CASSPPPGIAQYF. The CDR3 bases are TGTGCCAGCAGCCCCCCCCCAGGGATAGCGCAGTATTTT.

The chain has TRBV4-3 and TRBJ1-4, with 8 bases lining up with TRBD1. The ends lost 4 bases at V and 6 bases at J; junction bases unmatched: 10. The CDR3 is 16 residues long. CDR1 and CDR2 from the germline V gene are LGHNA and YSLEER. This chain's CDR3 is CASSPNSGGMDEKLFF. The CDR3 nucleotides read TGCGCCAGCAGCCCAAATTCAGGGGGCATGGATGAAAAACTGTTTTTT.

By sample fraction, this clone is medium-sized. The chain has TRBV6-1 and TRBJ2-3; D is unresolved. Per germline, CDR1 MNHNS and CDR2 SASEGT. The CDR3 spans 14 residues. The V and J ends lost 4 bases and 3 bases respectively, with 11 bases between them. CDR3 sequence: CASSVGPATDTQYF. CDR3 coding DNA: TGTGCCAGCAGTGTAGGGCCTGCGACAGATACGCAGTATTTT.

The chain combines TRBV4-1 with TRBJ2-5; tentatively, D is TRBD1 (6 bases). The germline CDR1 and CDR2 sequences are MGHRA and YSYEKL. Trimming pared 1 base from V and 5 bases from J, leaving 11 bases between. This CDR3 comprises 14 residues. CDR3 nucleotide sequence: TGCGCCAGCAGCCAAGTCCAGGGGCTCGAGACCCAGTACTTC. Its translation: CASSQVQGLETQYF.

The CDR3 loop is CASSHNRGLGNEQFF. In nucleotides, the CDR3 is TGTGCCAGCAGTCATAACAGGGGCTTGGGCAATGAGCAGTTCTTC. This rearrangement joins TRBV6-1 to TRBJ2-1; 7 bases are a match to TRBD1. The CDR3 sequence is 15 residues long. In germline, CDR1 is MNHNS, CDR2 SASEGT. V trimming: 5 bases; J trimming: 6 bases; junction bases outside the gene matches: 10.

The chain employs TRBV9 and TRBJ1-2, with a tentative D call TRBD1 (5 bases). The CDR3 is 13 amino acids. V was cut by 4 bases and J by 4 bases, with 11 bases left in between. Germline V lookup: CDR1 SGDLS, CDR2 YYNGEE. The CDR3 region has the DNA TGTGCCAGCAGCTCTGGAGGGGTCTATGGCTACACCTTC. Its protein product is CASSSGGVYGYTF. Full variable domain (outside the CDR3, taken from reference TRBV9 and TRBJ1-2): DSGVTQTPKHLITATGQRVTLRCSPRSGDLSVYWYQQSLDQGLQFLIQYYNGEERAKGNILERFSAQQFPDLHSELNLSSLELGDSALYFCASSSGGVYGYTFGSGTRLTVV.

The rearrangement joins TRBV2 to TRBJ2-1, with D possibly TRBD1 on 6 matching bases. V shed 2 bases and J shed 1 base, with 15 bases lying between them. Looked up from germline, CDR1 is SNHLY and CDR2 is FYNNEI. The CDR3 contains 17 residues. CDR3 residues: CASSERWIGQSYNEQFF. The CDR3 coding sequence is TGTGCCAGCAGTGAAAGGTGGATAGGACAGTCCTACAATGAGCAGTTCTTC.

The CDR3 is CASSLDVDRVGTEAFF. As DNA, the CDR3 is TGCGCCAGCAGCTTGGACGTCGACAGGGTAGGTACTGAAGCTTTCTTT. The V and J genes are TRBV5-1 and TRBJ1-1, with TRBD1 identical over 7 bases. The germline V gene has CDR1 SGHRS and CDR2 YFSETQ. J was trimmed by 5 bases and V by 0 bases; bases with no gene match: 10. The CDR3 consists of 16 residues.

The CDR3 loop reads CASSPWTGLQPQHF. The CDR3 region has the DNA TGCGCCAGCAGCCCCTGGACAGGACTTCAGCCCCAGCATTTT. V and J are TRBV4-1 and TRBJ1-5, with 7 positions matching TRBD1. V dropped 4 bases and J dropped 6; count of bases not matched to a gene: 6. Germline assignment: CDR1 MGHRA and CDR2 YSYEKL. The CDR3 spans 14 residues.